This T cell receptor beta chain was observed in a study of T cell repertoires in cytomegalovirus infection. TCRdb re-called the reads through MiXCR, storing one row per CDR3 protein. The data hold a few hundred thousand distinct CDR3 sequences, with 15% to 20% observed a single time. This clonotype was observed a few times. V lost 6 bases and J lost 3, with 12 bases in between. There are 14 residues in the CDR3. The sample was PBMCs. The chain combines TRBV12-3 or TRBV12-4 with TRBJ2-1, with D tentatively TRBD1 (6 bases). This receptor was identified in a human donor in good health (CMV status not recorded). Some clones in this sample may be carry-over from other donors' samples. CDR3 nucleotide sequence: TGTGCCAGCAGAAGGGACACTAACTACAATGAGCAGTTCTTC. This encodes CASRRDTNYNEQFF.